The 2 T cell receptor beta chains in this list originate from one sample, sequenced in a study of blood T cell repertoires in COVID-19. Using immunoSEQ multiplex PCR, the repertoire was profiled, and TCRdb retains in-frame clones only, with some absent. The sample has some 250,000 clones, approximately 78% seen once; the top ten hold less than 4%. The material sequenced was peripheral blood. These receptors originate from a woman under 30 with acute or convalescent COVID-19.

V and J are TRBV28 and TRBJ1-2, with D uncertain. Germline CDR1 MDHEN, CDR2 SYDVKM. This CDR3 spans 13 amino acids. With 3 bases removed from V and 8 bases from J, the gap between germline ends came to 13 bases. Here the CDR3 DNA reads TGTGCCAGCAGTTTTGGCGGTCCGGGGGGCTACACCTTC. Protein: CASSFGGPGGYTF.

The chain is built from TRBV7-2 and TRBJ2-7, with 12 bases aligning to TRBD2. Germline V CDR1 and CDR2: SGHTA, FQGNSA. CDR3 size: 15 residues. The V segment lost 5 bases and the J segment 0 bases; nucleotides outside the gene matches: 2. The CDR3: CASSASGGVSYEQYF. In DNA form, the CDR3 reads TGTGCCAGCAGCGCTAGCGGGGGGGTCTCCTACGAGCAGTACTTC.